The entry below describes one T cell receptor (beta chain). Its antigen is undetermined. This entry comes from a study of post-analysis software for immune sequencing data. Study background: Progressive-relapsing, secondary progressive and relapsing-remitting multiple sclerosis were among the disease courses included.

Study-wide points: F-measure co-clustering was strong for batch-matched samples. When compared against controls, multiple sclerosis patients showed significantly lower normalized Chao1 diversity. Patients used roughly five TRBV segments, including TRBV5-6, TRBV5-1 and TRBV20-1, more often than controls.

Germline CDR1 reads MGHRA; CDR2 reads YSYEKL. The CDR3 contains 14 residues. Unique molecular identifiers were carried by the TCR beta cDNA libraries. Input amounts of roughly 1 to 10 million T cells were used. These gave some 500,000 cDNA molecules, so each molecule approximated one T cell. TCRdb reanalysed the PCR reads using MiXCR and keeps one entry per CDR3 protein. The table includes hundreds of thousands of distinct CDR3 sequences, approximately 60% detected once. What was sequenced was blood. The sequence derives from a girl aged 2-10 years with multiple sclerosis. The rearrangement links TRBV4-1 to TRBJ2-4; no clear D gene. The end of the DNA aligns better with TRBJ2-7, so the J call may be wrong. In DNA, the CDR3 is TGCGCCAGCAGCCAAGATTCGACACTCGACGAGCAGTACTTC. This sequence encodes CASSQDSTLDEQYF.